The clone carrying this T cell receptor beta chain was observed many times. What it recognizes is unknown. Stable Graves' hyperthyroidism denoted no ophthalmopathy progression over 18 months. Patients aged 18 to 65 with hyperthyroidism were newly diagnosed, with duration under 2 months. Exclusion of a patient resulted from uncontrolled infection, other autoimmune disease, pregnancy or lactation. These data belong to a study of T cells in Graves' hyperthyroidism and ophthalmopathy. Broader study findings: Most expanded thyroid clonotypes above 0.001 recurred in blood.

This CDR3 is built from 15 residues. CDR1 is LGHNA, CDR2 YSLEER, per germline. The J segment lost 7 bases and the V segment lost 0 bases, leaving 4 bases of the junction unmatched. Amplification yielded TCR beta CDR3 regions, with RNA transcripts as the source. TCR CDR3 underwent first-round RT-PCR with the HTBI primer set. Each CDR3 protein gets one entry after TCRdb re-called the multiplex PCR reads with MiXCR. Of 500,000 to 750,000 distinct CDR3 sequences in the sample, about 45% were seen once. Sequenced sample: peripheral blood or thyroid tissue (not recorded which). The chain recombines TRBV4-3 with TRBJ2-2; 8 bases fit TRBD2. The receptor's source is a woman aged 18-29 years with Graves' hyperthyroidism. CDR3 protein: CASSQDLGRGGELFF. The CDR3 DNA follows: TGCGCCAGCAGCCAAGACCTCGGGAGGGGCGGGGAGCTGTTTTTT.